This T cell receptor beta chain appears in the sequencing data of a study of OX40 agonist ivuxolimab in advanced cancers. A remark on this clone: Its matching antigen is unknown.

The study's findings and limits: Several nonresponders also turned out to have low normalized T-cell clonal expansion. At 0.1 to 3.0 mg/kg, CD4+ and CD8+ blood T cells expanded clonally by week 6.

Cycle 7 day 1, cycle 4 day 1, and baseline were the timepoints at which blood was sampled. Libraries were prepared by immunoSEQ multiplex PCR; TCRdb keeps only in-frame clonotypes and omits some of them. The data hold approximately 91,000 clones, with 70% to 90% observed a single time. The junction had 5 bases not matched to a gene; V was cut back by 4 bases and J by 1 base. Germline V gene lookup returns CDR1 SNHLY and CDR2 FYNNEI. The CDR3 has 15 amino acids. This TCR was recovered from an adult with an advanced solid tumor such as melanoma, head and neck, liver or kidney cancer. The chain employs TRBV2 and TRBJ2-3; 7 bases agree with TRBD2. The starting material was CD4+ or CD8+ T cells sorted from blood, obtained in a trial of the OX40 agonist ivuxolimab. The CDR3 coding sequence is TGTGCCAGCAGTGGACTAGCCCGGGGCACAGATACGCAGTATTTT. Protein product: CASSGLARGTDTQYF.